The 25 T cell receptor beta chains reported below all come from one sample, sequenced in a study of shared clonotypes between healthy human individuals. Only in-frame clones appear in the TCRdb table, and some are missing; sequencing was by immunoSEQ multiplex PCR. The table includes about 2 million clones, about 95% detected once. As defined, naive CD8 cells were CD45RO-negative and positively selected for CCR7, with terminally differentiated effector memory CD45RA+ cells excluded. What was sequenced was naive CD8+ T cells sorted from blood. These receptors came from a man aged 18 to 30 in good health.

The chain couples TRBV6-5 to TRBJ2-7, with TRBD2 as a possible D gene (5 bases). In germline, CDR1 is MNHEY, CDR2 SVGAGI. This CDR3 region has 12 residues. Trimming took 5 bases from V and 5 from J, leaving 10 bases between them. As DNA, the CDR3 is TGTGCCAGCAGTCGGGGAGTCGACGAGCAGTACTTC. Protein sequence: CASSRGVDEQYF.

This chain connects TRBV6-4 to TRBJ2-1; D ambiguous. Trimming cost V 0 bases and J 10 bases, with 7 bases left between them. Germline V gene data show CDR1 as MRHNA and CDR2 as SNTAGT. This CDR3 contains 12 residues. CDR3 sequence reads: CASSDSMREQFF. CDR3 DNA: TGTGCCAGCAGTGACTCGATGAGGGAGCAGTTCTTC.

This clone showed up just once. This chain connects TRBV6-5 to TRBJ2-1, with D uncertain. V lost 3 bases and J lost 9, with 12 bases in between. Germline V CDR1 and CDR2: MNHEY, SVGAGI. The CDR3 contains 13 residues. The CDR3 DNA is TGTGCCAGCAGTTATGAGCTTTTTACTGAGCAGTTCTTC. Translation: CASSYELFTEQFF.

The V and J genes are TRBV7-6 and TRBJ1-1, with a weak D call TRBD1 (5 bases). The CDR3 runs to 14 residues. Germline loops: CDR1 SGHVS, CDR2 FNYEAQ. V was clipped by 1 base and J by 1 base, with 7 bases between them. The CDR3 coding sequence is TGTGCCAGCAGCTTAGTCGACAGGAACACTGAAGCTTTCTTT. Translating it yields CASSLVDRNTEAFF.

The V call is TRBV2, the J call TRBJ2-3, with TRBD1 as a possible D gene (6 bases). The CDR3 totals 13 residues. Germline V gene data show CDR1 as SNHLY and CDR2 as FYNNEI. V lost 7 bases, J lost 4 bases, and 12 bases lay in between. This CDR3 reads CASTEGDPDTQYF. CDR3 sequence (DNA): TGTGCCAGCACTGAGGGGGACCCAGATACGCAGTATTTT.

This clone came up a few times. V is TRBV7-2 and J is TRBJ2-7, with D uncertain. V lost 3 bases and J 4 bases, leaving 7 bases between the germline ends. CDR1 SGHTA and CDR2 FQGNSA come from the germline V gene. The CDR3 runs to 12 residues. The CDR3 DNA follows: TGTGCCAGCAGCTTCCATGGATACGAGCAGTACTTC. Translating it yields CASSFHGYEQYF.

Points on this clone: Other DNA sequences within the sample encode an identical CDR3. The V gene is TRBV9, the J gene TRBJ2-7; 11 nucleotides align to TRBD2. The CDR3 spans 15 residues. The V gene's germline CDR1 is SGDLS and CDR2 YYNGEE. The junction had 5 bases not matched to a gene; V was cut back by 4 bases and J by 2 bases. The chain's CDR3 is CASSLGTSGPYEQYF. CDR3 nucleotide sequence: TGTGCCAGCAGCCTTGGGACTAGCGGCCCCTACGAGCAGTACTTC.

The chain's CDR3 is CASRELGSYEQYF. For the CDR3, the DNA is TGCGCCAGCAGGGAACTCGGGTCCTACGAGCAGTACTTC. This sequence joins TRBV5-1 and TRBJ2-7, with no clear D. V was shortened by 5 bases and J by 1 base, with 10 bases between the two germline ends. The CDR3 totals 13 residues. CDR1 and CDR2 (germline): SGHRS, YFSETQ.

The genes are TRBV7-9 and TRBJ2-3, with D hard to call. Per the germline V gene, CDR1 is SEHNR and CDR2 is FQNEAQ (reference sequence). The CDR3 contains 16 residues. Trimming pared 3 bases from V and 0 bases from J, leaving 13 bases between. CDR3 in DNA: TGTGCCAGCAGCTTCACGCAGACCTCTAGCACAGATACGCAGTATTTT. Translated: CASSFTQTSSTDTQYF.

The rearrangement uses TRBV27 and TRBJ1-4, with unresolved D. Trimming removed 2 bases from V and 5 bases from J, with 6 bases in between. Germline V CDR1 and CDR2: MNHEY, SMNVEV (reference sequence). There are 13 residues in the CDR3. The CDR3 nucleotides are TGTGCCAGCAGTTTAACTTGGAATGAAAAACTGTTTTTT. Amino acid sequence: CASSLTWNEKLFF.

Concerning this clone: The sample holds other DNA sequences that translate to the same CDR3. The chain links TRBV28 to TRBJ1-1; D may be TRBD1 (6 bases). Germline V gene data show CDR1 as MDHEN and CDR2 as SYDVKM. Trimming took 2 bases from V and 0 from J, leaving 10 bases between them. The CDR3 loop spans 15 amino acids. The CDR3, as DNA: TGTGCCAGCAGTTTACTGGACAGCTTGAACACTGAAGCTTTCTTT. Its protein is CASSLLDSLNTEAFF.

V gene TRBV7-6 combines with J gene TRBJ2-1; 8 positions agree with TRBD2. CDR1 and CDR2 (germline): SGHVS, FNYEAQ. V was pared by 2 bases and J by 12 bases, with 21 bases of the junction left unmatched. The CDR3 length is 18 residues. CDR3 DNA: TGTGCCAGCAGCTTACTGGTACTAGCGGACGCAGAGGCTAGGGGGCAGTTCTTC. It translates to CASSLLVLADAEARGQFF.

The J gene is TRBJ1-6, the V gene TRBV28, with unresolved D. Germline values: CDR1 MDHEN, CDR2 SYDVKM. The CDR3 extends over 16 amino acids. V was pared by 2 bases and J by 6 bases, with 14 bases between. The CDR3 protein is CASSLPDDYLNSPLHF. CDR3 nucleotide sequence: TGTGCCAGCAGTTTACCCGACGATTACCTTAATTCACCCCTCCACTTT. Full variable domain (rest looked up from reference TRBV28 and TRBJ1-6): DVKVTQSSRYLVKRTGEKVFLECVQDMDHENMFWYRQDPGLGLRLIYFSYDVKMKEKGDIPEGYSVSREKKERFSLILESASTNQTSMYLCASSLPDDYLNSPLHFGNGTRLTVT.

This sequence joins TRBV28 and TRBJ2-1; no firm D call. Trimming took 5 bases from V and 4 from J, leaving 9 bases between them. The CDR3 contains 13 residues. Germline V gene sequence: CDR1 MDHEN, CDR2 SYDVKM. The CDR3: CASSPGRYNEQFF. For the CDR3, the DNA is TGTGCCAGCAGTCCCGGACGGTACAATGAGCAGTTCTTC.

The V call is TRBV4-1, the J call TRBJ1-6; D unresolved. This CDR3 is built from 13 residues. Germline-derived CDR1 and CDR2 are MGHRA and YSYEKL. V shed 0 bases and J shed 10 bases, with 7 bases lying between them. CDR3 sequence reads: CASSQDIGSPLHF. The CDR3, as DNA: TGCGCCAGCAGCCAAGACATAGGATCACCCCTCCACTTT.

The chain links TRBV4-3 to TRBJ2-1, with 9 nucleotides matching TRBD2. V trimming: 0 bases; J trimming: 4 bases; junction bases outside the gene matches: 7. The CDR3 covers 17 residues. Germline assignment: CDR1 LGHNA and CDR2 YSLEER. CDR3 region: CASSQEVRLAGYNEQFF. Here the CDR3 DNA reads TGCGCCAGCAGCCAAGAAGTGAGGCTAGCGGGATACAATGAGCAGTTCTTC.

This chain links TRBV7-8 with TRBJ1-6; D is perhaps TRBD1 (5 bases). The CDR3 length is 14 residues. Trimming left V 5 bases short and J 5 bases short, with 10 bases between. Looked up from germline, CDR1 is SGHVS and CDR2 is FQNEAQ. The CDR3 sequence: CASSLRDDNSPLHF. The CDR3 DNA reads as TGTGCCAGCAGCCTCCGGGACGATAATTCACCCCTCCACTTT.

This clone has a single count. Here the CDR3 reads CASSESPTFHNEKLFF. For the CDR3, the DNA is TGTGCCAGCAGTGAATCCCCGACATTTCATAATGAAAAACTGTTTTTT. The V and J genes are TRBV6-1 and TRBJ1-4; D call uncertain. The CDR3 totals 16 residues. Germline V gene sequence: CDR1 MNHNS, CDR2 SASEGT. Between the trimmed V and J ends, which lost 2 bases and 4 bases, there was a span of 14 bases.

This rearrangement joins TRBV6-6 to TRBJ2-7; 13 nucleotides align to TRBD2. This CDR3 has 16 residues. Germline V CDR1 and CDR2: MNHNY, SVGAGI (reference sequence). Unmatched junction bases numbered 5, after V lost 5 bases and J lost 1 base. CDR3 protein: CASSAGLAGVSYEQYF. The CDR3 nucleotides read TGTGCCAGCAGTGCCGGACTAGCGGGGGTTTCCTACGAGCAGTACTTC.

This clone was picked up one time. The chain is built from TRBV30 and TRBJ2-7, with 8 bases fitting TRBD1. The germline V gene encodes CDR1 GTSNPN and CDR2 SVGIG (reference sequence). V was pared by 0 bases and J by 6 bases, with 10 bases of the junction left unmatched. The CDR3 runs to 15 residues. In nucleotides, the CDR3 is TGTGCCTGGAGTGTACCCCCCAGGGGGCGCGGCGAGCAGTACTTC. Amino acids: CAWSVPPRGRGEQYF.

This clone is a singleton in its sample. DNA of the CDR3: TGTGCCAGCAGCTCCGGACTAGTGGGGAGTAATGAGCAGTTCTTC. Translated: CASSSGLVGSNEQFF. The chain carries TRBV7-9 and TRBJ2-1; 7 nucleotides agree with TRBD2. The CDR3 totals 15 residues. V was clipped by 4 bases and J by 7 bases; unmatched bases: 10. Germline V gene data show CDR1 as SEHNR and CDR2 as FQNEAQ (reference sequence).

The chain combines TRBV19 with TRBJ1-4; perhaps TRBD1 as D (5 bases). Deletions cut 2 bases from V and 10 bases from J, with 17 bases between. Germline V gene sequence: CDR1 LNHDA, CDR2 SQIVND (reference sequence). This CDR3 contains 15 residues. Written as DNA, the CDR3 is TGTGCCAGTAGTATATTGTCTGAGGGGCGAGGAAAACTGTTTTTT. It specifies CASSILSEGRGKLFF.

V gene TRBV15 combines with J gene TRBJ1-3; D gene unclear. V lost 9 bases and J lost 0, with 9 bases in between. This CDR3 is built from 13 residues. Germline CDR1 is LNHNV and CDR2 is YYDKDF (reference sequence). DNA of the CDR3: TGTGCCACGGCAGCATTCTCTGGAAACACCATATATTTT. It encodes CATAAFSGNTIYF. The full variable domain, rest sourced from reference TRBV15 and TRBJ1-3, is DAMVIQNPRYQVTQFGKPVTLSCSQTLNHNVMYWYQQKSSQAPKLLFHYYDKDFNNEADTPDNFQSRRPNTSFCFLDIRSPGLGDTAMYLCATAAFSGNTIYFGEGSWLTVV.

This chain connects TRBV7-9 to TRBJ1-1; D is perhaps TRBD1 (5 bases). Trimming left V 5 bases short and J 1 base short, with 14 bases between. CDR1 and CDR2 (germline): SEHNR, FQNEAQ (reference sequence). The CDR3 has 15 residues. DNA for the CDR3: TGTGCCAGCAGCCCGAGGGACCGGCCGAACACTGAAGCTTTCTTT. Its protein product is CASSPRDRPNTEAFF.

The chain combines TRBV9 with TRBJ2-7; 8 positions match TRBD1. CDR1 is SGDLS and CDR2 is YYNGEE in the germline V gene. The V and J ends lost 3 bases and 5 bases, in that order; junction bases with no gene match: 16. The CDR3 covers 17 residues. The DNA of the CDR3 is TGTGCCAGCAGCGCAGCCAATTGGACAGGGTGGGACCACGAGCAGTACTTC. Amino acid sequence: CASSAANWTGWDHEQYF.